A single sample gave rise to the 27 T cell receptor beta chains below, sequenced in a study of T cell changes during pregnancy in multiple sclerosis. The data were produced by immunoSEQ multiplex PCR, yet TCRdb's version contains in-frame clones alone and is incomplete. Among about 56,000 clones listed, 89% were seen once. The sample in question was peripheral blood, obtained after pregnancy. The receptor source for this set is a female donor with multiple sclerosis, enrolled in a pregnancy study.

This chain connects TRBV19 to TRBJ2-7; TRBD1 matches at 7 bases. The CDR3 loop spans 12 amino acids. V lost 5 bases, J lost 12 bases, and 10 bases stayed unmatched. The germline CDR1 and CDR2 sequences are LNHDA and SQIVND (reference sequence). The CDR3 protein is CASSSVTGYPYF. In DNA, the CDR3 is TGTGCCAGTAGTTCTGTGACAGGGTATCCGTACTTC. Based on the CDR3 plus reference TRBV19 and TRBJ2-7, the full variable domain is DGGITQSPKYLFRKEGQNVTLSCEQNLNHDAMYWYRQDPGQGLRLIYYSQIVNDFQKGDIAEGYSVSREKKESFPLTVTSAQKNPTAFYLCASSSVTGYPYFGPGTRLTVT.

CDR3 sequence (DNA): TGTGCCAGCAGTGAAGGGCGGGGGGACCACAATGAGCAGTTCTTC. It specifies CASSEGRGDHNEQFF. This chain uses TRBV6-1 with TRBJ2-1; 8 bases are shared with TRBD2. This CDR3 is 15 amino acids long. Germline trimming cut 1 base from V and 5 bases from J; bases unmatched to any gene: 4. CDR1 is MNHNS, CDR2 SASEGT, per germline.

This chain uses TRBV4-1 with TRBJ1-2, with 7 bases lining up with TRBD1. With V trimmed by 1 base and J by 6 bases, 2 bases remained unmatched. This CDR3 is 13 amino acids long. Germline CDR1 and CDR2: MGHRA and YSYEKL. The CDR3 DNA is TGCGCCAGCAGCCAAGTAGGGACAGATGGCTACACCTTC. It codes for CASSQVGTDGYTF.

This chain connects TRBV10-3 to TRBJ2-1, with D uncertain. The CDR3 sequence is 11 residues long. The V end was cut by 6 bases, the J end by 4 bases, with 4 bases between. Per the germline V gene, CDR1 is ENHRY and CDR2 is SYGVKD. The CDR3 reads CAIRAYNEQFF. CDR3 DNA: TGTGCCATCAGGGCATACAATGAGCAGTTCTTC.

This chain uses TRBV4-1 with TRBJ1-1, with 9 bases lining up with TRBD1. This CDR3 is built from 15 residues. Germline values: CDR1 MGHRA, CDR2 YSYEKL. V lost 3 bases to trimming and J lost 4 bases; unmatched junction nucleotides: 6. CDR3 amino acids: CASSQLGQGFTEAFF. CDR3 coding DNA: TGCGCCAGCAGCCAGCTGGGACAGGGTTTCACTGAAGCTTTCTTT.

The rearrangement joins TRBV7-2 to TRBJ2-5; 11 bases fit TRBD2. This CDR3 spans 16 amino acids. Germline CDR1 reads SGHTA; CDR2 reads FQGNSA. V trimming: 5 bases; J trimming: 2 bases; junction bases outside the gene matches: 7. Here the CDR3 DNA reads TGTGCCAGCAGCATAAGTGGGACTAGCGGACAAGAGACCCAGTACTTC. Its translation: CASSISGTSGQETQYF.

This rearrangement joins TRBV18 to TRBJ2-3; no definite D call. Germline V gene data show CDR1 as KGHSH and CDR2 as LQKENI. The germline V and J ends were trimmed by 5 bases and 4 bases, with 10 bases remaining between them. The CDR3 contains 13 residues. CDR3 DNA: TGTGCCAGCTCATCAACGGCGGCAGATACGCAGTATTTT. Its translation: CASSSTAADTQYF. Full variable domain (outside the CDR3, taken from reference TRBV18 and TRBJ2-3): NAGVMQNPRHLVRRRGQEARLRCSPMKGHSHVYWYRQLPEEGLKFMVYLQKENIIDESGMPKERFSAEFPKEGPSILRIQQVVRGDSAAYFCASSSTAADTQYFGPGTRLTVL.

V usage is TRBV9 and J usage is TRBJ1-2; 9 bases line up with TRBD1. The CDR3 sequence is 15 residues long. Germline V gene sequence: CDR1 SGDLS, CDR2 YYNGEE. Trimming took 2 bases from V and 6 from J; bases not matched to a gene: 8. Written as DNA, the CDR3 is TGTGCCAGCAGCGTGTATCGGGACAGGGTAGATGGCTACACCTTC. Protein sequence: CASSVYRDRVDGYTF.

The chain couples TRBV12-5 to TRBJ1-1, with D hard to call. Germline V gene lookup returns CDR1 LGHNT and CDR2 FRNRAP. Trimming removed 6 bases from V and 5 bases from J, with 16 bases in between. The CDR3 has 14 amino acids. CDR3 DNA: TGTGCTAGTGGCCCCTCGACCCCCGGGACTGAAGCTTTCTTT. As protein: CASGPSTPGTEAFF.

The chain links TRBV18 to TRBJ1-2, with a tentative D call TRBD1 (5 bases). The CDR3 totals 13 residues. V was cut by 2 bases and J by 3 bases, with 7 bases left in between. Germline V lookup: CDR1 KGHSH, CDR2 LQKENI. CDR3 DNA sequence: TGTGCCAGCTCACCAGGGGGGTACTATGGCTACACCTTC. Its translation: CASSPGGYYGYTF.

The chain uses TRBV6-1 and TRBJ1-5, with 8 bases fitting TRBD1. This CDR3 contains 13 residues. CDR1 and CDR2 (germline): MNHNS, SASEGT. With 5 bases clipped from V and 5 bases from J, the junction kept 2 bases outside the gene matches. The CDR3 coding sequence is TGTGCCAGCAGTTCACAGGGGGATCAGCCCCAGCATTTT. Encoded protein: CASSSQGDQPQHF.

V gene TRBV18 combines with J gene TRBJ2-7, with 7 nucleotides matching TRBD1. The CDR3 has 14 amino acids. With V trimmed by 2 bases and J by 2 bases, 3 bases remained unmatched. From germline, CDR1 is KGHSH and CDR2 LQKENI. CDR3 sequence (DNA): TGTGCCAGCTCACCAGGACAGGATCCCTACGAGCAGTACTTC. Translated: CASSPGQDPYEQYF.

This rearrangement joins TRBV2 to TRBJ1-5, with TRBD1 matching over 9 bases. The ends lost 9 bases at V and 2 bases at J; junction bases unmatched: 2. CDR3 length equals 13 residues. In germline, CDR1 is SNHLY, CDR2 FYNNEI. The CDR3 nucleotides are TGTGCCAGGGGGACAGGGCGCAATCAGCCCCAGCATTTT. Translation: CARGTGRNQPQHF.

This chain links TRBV15 with TRBJ2-7, with TRBD2 as a possible D gene (5 bases). This CDR3 contains 12 residues. Germline CDR1 reads LNHNV; CDR2 reads YYDKDF (reference sequence). Trimming removed 1 base from V and 4 bases from J, with 5 bases in between. CDR3 in DNA: TGTGCCACCAGCAGAGGAGGGTACGAGCAGTACTTC. Protein: CATSRGGYEQYF.

CDR3 region: CATSTGGQPQHF. Written as DNA, the CDR3 is TGTGCCACCAGCACCGGAGGACAGCCCCAGCATTTT. V gene TRBV15 combines with J gene TRBJ1-5, with D hard to call. CDR1 is LNHNV, CDR2 YYDKDF, per germline (reference sequence). Trimming pared 4 bases from V and 7 bases from J, leaving 8 bases between. The CDR3 sequence is 12 residues long.

J is TRBJ2-2 and V is TRBV6-4; the D gene is possibly TRBD2 (6 bases). CDR3 length equals 15 residues. Germline-derived CDR1 and CDR2 are MRHNA and SNTAGT. V shed 4 bases and J shed 7 bases, with 16 bases lying between them. The CDR3 sequence is CASSASRGPVGELFF. CDR3 DNA sequence: TGTGCCAGCAGTGCCTCGCGGGGCCCGGTCGGGGAGCTGTTTTTT.

The chain recombines TRBV5-1 with TRBJ1-5; 8 bases line up with TRBD1. The CDR3 runs to 15 residues. The J segment lost 4 bases and the V segment lost 4 bases, leaving 7 bases of the junction unmatched. Germline values: CDR1 SGHRS, CDR2 YFSETQ. The CDR3 sequence: CASSAWTGSNQPQHF. Written as DNA, the CDR3 is TGCGCCAGCAGCGCTTGGACAGGGTCTAATCAGCCCCAGCATTTT. The variable domain in full, completed from reference TRBV5-1 and TRBJ1-5, reads KAGVTQTPRYLIKTRGQQVTLSCSPISGHRSVSWYQQTPGQGLQFLFEYFSETQRNKGNFPGRFSGRQFSNSRSEMNVSTLELGDSALYLCASSAWTGSNQPQHFGDGTRLSIL.

The V gene is TRBV7-6, the J gene TRBJ1-1; D gene uncertain. There are 15 residues in the CDR3. The V end lost 5 bases, the J end lost 5 bases, and 18 bases lay between the germline ends. Germline V gene lookup returns CDR1 SGHVS and CDR2 FNYEAQ. This CDR3 is CASSPIRGPGTEAFF. For the CDR3, the DNA is TGTGCCAGCAGCCCGATTCGAGGTCCCGGGACTGAAGCTTTCTTT.

The chain combines TRBV18 with TRBJ2-3, with D maybe TRBD2 (5 bases). V dropped 5 bases and J dropped 5 bases, with 14 bases sitting between them. CDR3 length: 14 amino acids. The V gene's germline CDR1 is KGHSH and CDR2 LQKENI. The CDR3 DNA is TGTGCCAGCTCAGCCCTGCTCGGGGAAGATACGCAGTATTTT. Its protein product is CASSALLGEDTQYF.

This chain links TRBV7-5 with TRBJ1-5. TRBV7-5 constitutes a pseudogene. This CDR3 region has 18 residues. The CDR3 DNA reads TGTGCCAGAAGCTTAACGCTCGTAATGGTAGCTAGCAATCAGCCCCAGCATTTT. This gives the protein CARSLTLVMVASNQPQHF.

This clone was observed a single time. The rearrangement links TRBV5-4 to TRBJ2-6; TRBD1 matches at 10 bases. The CDR3 consists of 15 residues. Germline assignment: CDR1 SGHNT and CDR2 YYREEE (reference sequence). V dropped 4 bases and J dropped 4; count of bases not matched to a gene: 2. CDR3 DNA sequence: TGTGCCAGCAGCCCGGGACAGGGGGGGGCCAACGTCCTGACTTTC. This sequence encodes CASSPGQGGANVLTF.

The chain links TRBV28 to TRBJ1-2; the D is unclear. The germline V gene has CDR1 MDHEN and CDR2 SYDVKM. The length of the CDR3 is 12 residues. The V end lost 1 base, the J end lost 13 bases, and 13 bases lay between the germline ends. The CDR3 is CASSLYPGGCTF. The CDR3 DNA reads TGTGCCAGCAGTTTATATCCGGGTGGATGCACCTTC.

The V call is TRBV5-1, the J call TRBJ1-6; D not certain. CDR3 length equals 17 residues. V was shortened by 0 bases and J by 0 bases, with 10 bases between the two germline ends. Germline V CDR1 and CDR2: SGHRS, YFSETQ. The CDR3 loop is CASSLAGPSSYNSPLHF. The CDR3 DNA reads TGCGCCAGCAGCTTGGCCGGCCCTAGCTCCTATAATTCACCCCTCCACTTT.

V is TRBV29-1 and J is TRBJ2-3; perhaps TRBD1 as D (6 bases). The CDR3 sequence is 13 residues long. V lost 3 bases to trimming and J lost 1 base, with 8 bases between them. Germline V gene sequence: CDR1 SQVTM, CDR2 ANQGSEA. In nucleotides, the CDR3 is TGCAGCGTTGAGGCAGGGGGCACAGATACGCAGTATTTT. Protein product: CSVEAGGTDTQYF.

The rearrangement links TRBV27 to TRBJ2-1; possibly TRBD1 for D (5 bases). Trimming took off 5 bases at V and 12 bases at J, with 26 bases between the two ends. The CDR3 is made up of 16 amino acids. The V gene's germline CDR1 is MNHEY and CDR2 SMNVEV (reference sequence). The CDR3 DNA sequence: TGTGCCAGCAGTCCATTTTTGCCCACAGGAACCACGGGGCAGTTCTTC. The encoded protein is CASSPFLPTGTTGQFF.

CDR3 residues: CASSQAYRSIGQPQHF. The CDR3 DNA reads TGCGCCAGCAGCCAAGCTTACAGGTCCATTGGGCAGCCCCAGCATTTT. V is TRBV4-3 and J is TRBJ1-5, with D possibly matching TRBD1 (5 bases). The germline V and J ends were trimmed by 1 base and 7 bases, with 17 bases remaining between them. Germline V CDR1 and CDR2: LGHNA, YSLEER. The CDR3 is 16 residues long.

The J gene is TRBJ1-3, the V gene TRBV15; D unresolved. CDR1 is LNHNV and CDR2 is YYDKDF in the germline V gene (reference sequence). V lost 1 base and J lost 0, with 13 bases in between. This CDR3 is built from 17 residues. CDR3 residues: CATSRGFSEPSGNTIYF. The CDR3 DNA is TGTGCCACCAGCAGAGGGTTTAGTGAACCCTCTGGAAACACCATATATTTT.